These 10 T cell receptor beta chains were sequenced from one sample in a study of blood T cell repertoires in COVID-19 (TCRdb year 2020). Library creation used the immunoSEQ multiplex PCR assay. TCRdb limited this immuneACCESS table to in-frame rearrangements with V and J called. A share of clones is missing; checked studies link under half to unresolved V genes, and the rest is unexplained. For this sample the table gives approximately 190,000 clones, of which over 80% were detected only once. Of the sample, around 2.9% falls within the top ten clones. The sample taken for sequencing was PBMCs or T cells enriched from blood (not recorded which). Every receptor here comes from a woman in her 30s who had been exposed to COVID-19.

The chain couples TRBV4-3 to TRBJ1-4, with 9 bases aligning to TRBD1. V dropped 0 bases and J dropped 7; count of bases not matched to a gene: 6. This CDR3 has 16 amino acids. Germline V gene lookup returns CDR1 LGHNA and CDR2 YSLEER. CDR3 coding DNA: TGCGCCAGCAGCCAAGATGAGGGGACAGGGTCTGAAAAACTGTTTTTT. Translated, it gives CASSQDEGTGSEKLFF.

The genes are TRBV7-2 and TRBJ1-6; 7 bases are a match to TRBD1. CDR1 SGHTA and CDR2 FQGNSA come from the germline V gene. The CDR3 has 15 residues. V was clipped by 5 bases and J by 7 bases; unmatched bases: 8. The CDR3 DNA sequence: TGTGCCAGCAGCCCAAAGGGACAGTTGAATTCACCCCTCCACTTT. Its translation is CASSPKGQLNSPLHF.

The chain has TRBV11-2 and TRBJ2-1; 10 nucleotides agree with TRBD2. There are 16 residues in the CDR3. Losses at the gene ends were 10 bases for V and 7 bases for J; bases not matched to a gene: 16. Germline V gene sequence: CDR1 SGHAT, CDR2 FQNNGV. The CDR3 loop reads CATRGTSVILENEQFF. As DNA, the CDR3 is TGTGCCACCCGCGGGACTAGCGTGATTTTGGAGAATGAGCAGTTCTTC.

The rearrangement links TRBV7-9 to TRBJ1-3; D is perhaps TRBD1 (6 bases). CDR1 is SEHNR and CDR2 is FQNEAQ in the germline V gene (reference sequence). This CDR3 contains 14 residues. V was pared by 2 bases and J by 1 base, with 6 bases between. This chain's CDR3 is CASSLQGSGNTIYF. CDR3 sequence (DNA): TGTGCCAGCAGCTTACAGGGGTCTGGAAACACCATATATTTT. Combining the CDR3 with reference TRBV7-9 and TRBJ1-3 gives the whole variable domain DTGVSQNPRHKITKRGQNVTFRCDPISEHNRLYWYRQTLGQGPEFLTYFQNEAQLEKSRLLSDRFSAERPKGSFSTLEIQRTEQGDSAMYLCASSLQGSGNTIYFGEGSWLTVV.

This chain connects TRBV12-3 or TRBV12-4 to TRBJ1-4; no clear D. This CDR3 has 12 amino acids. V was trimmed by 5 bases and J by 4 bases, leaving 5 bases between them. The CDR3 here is CASSVSNEKLFF. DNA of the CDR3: TGTGCCAGCAGTGTCAGTAATGAAAAACTGTTTTTT.

CDR3 sequence (DNA): TGCGCCAGCAGCTTTATGCTACAAGAGACCCAGTACTTC. Protein sequence: CASSFMLQETQYF. The chain uses TRBV5-1 and TRBJ2-5; D uncertain. Germline V gene data show CDR1 as SGHRS and CDR2 as YFSETQ. V lost 2 bases and J 2 bases, leaving 7 bases between the germline ends. CDR3 length: 13 amino acids.

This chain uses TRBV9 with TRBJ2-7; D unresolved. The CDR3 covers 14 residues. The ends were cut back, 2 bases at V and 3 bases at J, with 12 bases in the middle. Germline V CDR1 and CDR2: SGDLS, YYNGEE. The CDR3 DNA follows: TGTGCCAGCAGCGTCAGTACAGCAAACTACGAGCAGTACTTC. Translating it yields CASSVSTANYEQYF.

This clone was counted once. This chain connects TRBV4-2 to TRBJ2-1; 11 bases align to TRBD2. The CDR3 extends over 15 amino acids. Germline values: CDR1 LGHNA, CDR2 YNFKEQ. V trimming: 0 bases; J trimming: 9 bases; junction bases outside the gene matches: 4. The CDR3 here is CASSQDSGGDTEQFF. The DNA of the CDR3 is TGTGCCAGCAGCCAAGATAGCGGGGGGGATACTGAGCAGTTCTTC.

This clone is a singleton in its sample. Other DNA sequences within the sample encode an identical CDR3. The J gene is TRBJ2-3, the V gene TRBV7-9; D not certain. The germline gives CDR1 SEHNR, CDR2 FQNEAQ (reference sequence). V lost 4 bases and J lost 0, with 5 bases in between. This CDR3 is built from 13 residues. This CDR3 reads CASSSTSTDTQYF. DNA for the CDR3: TGTGCCAGCAGCTCCACAAGCACAGATACGCAGTATTTT.

CDR3 in amino acids: CASSLKPPGLAAYNEQFF. Written as DNA, the CDR3 is TGTGCCAGCAGCTTAAAGCCACCGGGACTAGCAGCCTACAATGAGCAGTTCTTC. V usage is TRBV7-3 and J usage is TRBJ2-1, with TRBD2 matching over 9 bases. Germline V gene sequence: CDR1 SGHTA, CDR2 FQGTGA. Germline trimming cut 1 base from V and 2 bases from J; bases unmatched to any gene: 9. The CDR3 has 18 residues.